Listed here are 5 T cell receptor beta chains from one sample, sequenced in a study of T cells in Graves' hyperthyroidism and ophthalmopathy. What was amplified from RNA transcripts were TCR beta CDR3 regions. First-round RT-PCR with HTBI primers amplified the TCR CDR3 region. TCRdb re-analysed the multiplex PCR reads in MiXCR, keeping a single row per CDR3 protein. The data show hundreds of thousands of distinct CDR3 sequences, about 14% seen once. Sequenced input: blood. The receptor source for this set is a woman aged 50 to 60 with Graves' ophthalmopathy.

This clonotype showed up just a few times. The chain combines TRBV5-1 with TRBJ1-4, with a weak D call TRBD1 (6 bases). This CDR3 comprises 15 residues. Trimming cost V 5 bases and J 11 bases, with 22 bases left between them. CDR1 and CDR2 (germline): SGHRS, YFSETQ. The CDR3 loop is CASSRGQFRAAKLFF. In DNA form, the CDR3 reads TGCGCCAGCAGTCGTGGACAGTTTCGGGCAGCTAAACTGTTTTTT.

This chain connects TRBV24-1 to TRBJ2-3, with 7 bases fitting TRBD2. Germline values: CDR1 KGHDR, CDR2 SFDVKD. The CDR3 totals 18 residues. V lost 4 bases and J lost 2; bases outside the gene matches: 14. CDR3 nucleotide sequence: TGTGCCACCAGTGACCCCCCGACTAGCCACTACCCCACAGATACGCAGTATTTT. This gives the protein CATSDPPTSHYPTDTQYF.

The V and J genes are TRBV10-3 and TRBJ1-1; possibly TRBD1 for D (6 bases). Trimming shortened V by 4 bases and J by 3 bases, and 12 bases separated the two germline ends. CDR3 length: 14 amino acids. Per germline, CDR1 ENHRY and CDR2 SYGVKD. The CDR3 protein is CAISVTDRDTEAFF. The DNA of the CDR3 is TGTGCCATCAGTGTCACGGACAGAGACACTGAAGCTTTCTTT.

This clonotype was observed at least ten times. The J gene is TRBJ2-3, the V gene TRBV20-1; 7 nucleotides align to TRBD1. V was pared by 0 bases and J by 4 bases, with 4 bases of the junction left unmatched. Germline CDR1 is DFQATT and CDR2 is SNEGSKA (reference sequence). The CDR3 runs to 14 residues. Here the CDR3 reads CSARDDRVADTQYF. Here the CDR3 DNA reads TGCAGTGCTAGAGATGACAGGGTTGCAGATACGCAGTATTTT.

The genes are TRBV7-2 and TRBJ2-7; weak D call: TRBD2 (6 bases). V lost 3 bases to trimming and J lost 6 bases, with 9 bases between them. The CDR3 has 12 amino acids. Germline V CDR1 and CDR2: SGHTA, FQGNSA. CDR3 in amino acids: CASSFHGGEQYF. CDR3 nucleotide sequence: TGTGCCAGCAGCTTTCACGGGGGCGAGCAGTACTTC. The full variable domain, rest sourced from reference TRBV7-2 and TRBJ2-7, is GAGVSQSPSNKVTEKGKDVELRCDPISGHTALYWYRQSLGQGLEFLIYFQGNSAPDKSGLPSDRFSAERTGGSVSTLTIQRTQQEDSAVYLCASSFHGGEQYFGPGTRLTVT.